The next 29 T cell receptor beta chains were all read from a single sample in a study of T cell clusters in autoimmune cytopenias. TRB was amplified by touch-down multiplex PCR, primer pools A and B combined. TCRdb reprocessed the multiplex PCR reads; each CDR3 protein has one entry and no DNA is given. The sample has about 8,100 distinct CDR3 sequences; the top ten hold 5.5% to 6.5%. Each sample's input was approximately 0.25 ug genomic DNA, some 38,000 genome equivalents. Sequencing was done on a sample of peripheral blood. These receptors were obtained from a human donor with an autoimmune cytopenia or autoimmune hepatitis (not recorded which).

In terms of frequency, this clonotype is medium-sized (0.01 to 0.1%). This sequence joins TRBV6-2 or TRBV6-3 and TRBJ2-3; TCRdb picks TRBD2, but there is no DNA to check that call. Germline values: CDR1 MNHEY, CDR2 SVGEGT. This CDR3 comprises 14 residues. CDR3: CATRTSGTRDTQYF.

The CDR3 loop is CASSWGGDRGMNGYTF. This sequence joins TRBV12-3 or TRBV12-4 and TRBJ1-2; lacking DNA, the TRBD1 call made by TCRdb goes unchecked. CDR3 length equals 16 residues.

This chain joins TRBV18 and TRBJ1-1. CDR1 is KGHSH, CDR2 LQKENI, per germline. This CDR3 comprises 12 residues. CDR3 protein: CASSPGNTEAFF.

In terms of frequency, this clonotype is medium-sized. The chain joins TRBV27 to TRBJ1-5; as DNA is missing, the TRBD1 call by TCRdb cannot be tested. This CDR3 is 16 amino acids long. Germline V lookup: CDR1 MNHEY, CDR2 SMNVEV (reference sequence). The CDR3 protein is CASSSKPDRGGQPQHF.

This chain connects TRBV7-9 to TRBJ2-5; the TRBD1 assignment by TCRdb is unverifiable without DNA. CDR1 and CDR2 from the germline V gene are SEHNR and FQNEAQ (reference sequence). CDR3 length equals 15 residues. The CDR3 is CASSSPGGWRETQYF.

According to its frequency, this clonotype is medium-sized. This sequence joins TRBV6-1 and TRBJ1-5. The CDR3 loop spans 14 amino acids. The V gene's germline CDR1 is MNHNS and CDR2 SASEGT. CDR3 protein: CATTVDAPSQPQHF.

This chain links TRBV5-6 with TRBJ1-1; no DNA is available, so the TRBD1 call from TCRdb remains unchecked. This CDR3 has 15 amino acids. Per germline, CDR1 SGHDT and CDR2 YYEEEE. The CDR3 sequence: CASSLLGVGNTEAFF.

This clonotype is called medium-sized (0.01 to 0.1%) based on its frequency. This sequence joins TRBV6-5 and TRBJ2-2; there is no DNA to check the TCRdb D call of TRBD1. This CDR3 has 18 residues. Looked up from germline, CDR1 is MNHEY and CDR2 is SVGAGI. The CDR3 reads CASSTTILRQGYSGELFF.

Its frequency marks this clonotype as medium-sized (0.01 to 0.1%). This sequence joins TRBV27 and TRBJ2-7. This CDR3 has 14 amino acids. Germline assignment: CDR1 MNHEY and CDR2 SMNVEV (reference sequence). Here the CDR3 reads CASSLYGVSYEQYF.

Its frequency marks this clonotype as medium-sized. The CDR3 spells CATSPDRGTGANVLTF. This chain uses TRBV19 with TRBJ2-6; TCRdb reports TRBD1, a call that lacks DNA to check it against. CDR3 length equals 16 residues. Germline CDR1 reads LNHDA; CDR2 reads SQIVND (reference sequence). Using reference TRBV19 and TRBJ2-6 for the parts outside the CDR3, the full variable domain is DGGITQSPKYLFRKEGQNVTLSCEQNLNHDAMYWYRQDPGQGLRLIYYSQIVNDFQKGDIAEGYSVSREKKESFPLTVTSAQKNPTAFYLCATSPDRGTGANVLTFGAGSRLTVL.

The rearrangement joins TRBV6-6 to TRBJ1-6; TCRdb names TRBD1, which stays unverified in the absence of DNA. CDR1 and CDR2 (germline): MNHNY, SVGAGI (reference sequence). This CDR3 region has 15 residues. This chain's CDR3 is CASSYRGQGGSPLHF.

This sequence joins TRBV20-1 and TRBJ2-7. The CDR3 has 14 amino acids. In germline, CDR1 is DFQATT, CDR2 SNEGSKA (reference sequence). CDR3 residues: CSARIGGSSYEQYF.

CDR3 sequence reads: CASRGVLGNIQYF. The V and J genes are TRBV6-5 and TRBJ2-4; there is no DNA to check the TCRdb D call of TRBD1. This CDR3 is 13 amino acids long. From germline, CDR1 is MNHEY and CDR2 SVGAGI.

This clonotype registers medium-sized by frequency. The chain is built from TRBV12-3 or TRBV12-4 and TRBJ2-3. The CDR3 extends over 14 amino acids. CDR3 amino acids: CASSLGDLGDTQYF.

J is TRBJ1-6 and V is TRBV11-2. The CDR3 has 14 residues. Germline V CDR1 and CDR2: SGHAT, FQNNGV. The CDR3 sequence is CASSLEMANSPLHF.

According to its frequency, this clonotype is medium-sized (0.01 to 0.1%). This chain connects TRBV30 to TRBJ2-7. The CDR3 loop spans 13 amino acids. Germline lookup yields CDR1 GTSNPN and CDR2 SVGIG (reference sequence). The CDR3 sequence is CAWSAVHSYEQYF.

This clonotype is called medium-sized based on its frequency. The V call is TRBV27, the J call TRBJ1-1. Germline CDR1 and CDR2: MNHEY and SMNVEV (reference sequence). The CDR3 is 15 amino acids. The CDR3 sequence is CASSSSMGVSTEAFF.

This clonotype is identified as medium-sized from frequency. The V and J genes are TRBV29-1 and TRBJ1-1; lacking DNA, the TRBD1 call made by TCRdb goes unchecked. The germline gives CDR1 SQVTM, CDR2 ANQGSEA. The CDR3 is 12 residues long. CDR3 residues: CSVDAGGTEAFF. The whole variable domain, filled in from reference TRBV29-1 and TRBJ1-1, reads SAVISQKPSRDICQRGTSLTIQCQVDSQVTMMFWYRQQPGQSLTLIATANQGSEATYESGFVIDKFPISRPNLTFSTLTVSNMSPEDSSIYLCSVDAGGTEAFFGQGTRLTVV.

This clonotype is medium-sized (0.01 to 0.1%) by frequency. The chain couples TRBV18 to TRBJ2-1. This CDR3 has 13 residues. CDR1 is KGHSH, CDR2 LQKENI, per germline. The CDR3 loop reads CASSPFGLHEQFF.

The chain is built from TRBV30 and TRBJ1-6. The germline gives CDR1 GTSNPN, CDR2 SVGIG (reference sequence). This CDR3 spans 17 amino acids. The CDR3 loop reads CAWSGGSRQSWNSPLHF. Full variable domain (missing parts from reference TRBV30 and TRBJ1-6): SQTIHQWPATLVQPVGSPLSLECTVEGTSNPNLYWYRQAAGRGLQLLFYSVGIGQISSEVPQNLSASRPQDRQFILSSKKLLLSDSGFYLCAWSGGSRQSWNSPLHFGNGTRLTVT.

By frequency, this clonotype is medium-sized. This chain connects TRBV19 to TRBJ2-1; absent DNA, TCRdb's TRBD2 call cannot be checked. Germline CDR1 and CDR2: LNHDA and SQIVND (reference sequence). The CDR3 extends over 17 amino acids. The CDR3 spells CASSRSSGGTNYNEQFF.

This clonotype is deemed medium-sized by its frequency. The genes are TRBV7-6 and TRBJ2-7. CDR1 and CDR2 from the germline V gene are SGHVS and FNYEAQ. The CDR3 runs to 14 residues. CDR3 residues: CASSLDTGPYEQYF.

This clonotype is classed as medium-sized (0.01 to 0.1%) by frequency. The V and J genes are TRBV30 and TRBJ2-7; TCRdb's assignment of TRBD1 cannot be checked, as there is no DNA. The CDR3 covers 15 residues. CDR1 and CDR2 (germline): GTSNPN, SVGIG (reference sequence). The CDR3 here is CAWRAGTGLSYEQYF.

The rearrangement links TRBV10-1 to TRBJ1-5. CDR1 is WNHNN and CDR2 is SYGVQD in the germline V gene (reference sequence). CDR3 length equals 13 residues. CDR3 residues: CASSASVGQPQHF.

Measured by frequency, this clonotype is medium-sized. The rearrangement uses TRBV6-5 and TRBJ2-1; without DNA, the TCRdb call of TRBD1 cannot be checked. This CDR3 has 14 residues. The germline CDR1 and CDR2 sequences are MNHEY and SVGAGI. CDR3 sequence reads: CASSYFGGTGEQFF.

This clonotype is called medium-sized based on its frequency. The gene calls are TRBV5-6 and TRBJ1-2. CDR1 and CDR2 from the germline V gene are SGHDT and YYEEEE. The CDR3 totals 16 residues. CDR3 amino acids: CASSFTVSDYNYGYTF.

V and J are TRBV12-3 or TRBV12-4 and TRBJ1-4; TCRdb picks TRBD1, but there is no DNA to check that call. The CDR3 consists of 13 residues. CDR3 protein: CASSLGGVEKLFF.

This rearrangement joins TRBV7-2 to TRBJ1-2; absent DNA, TCRdb's TRBD1 call cannot be checked. Germline lookup yields CDR1 SGHTA and CDR2 FQGNSA. The CDR3 covers 15 residues. The CDR3 loop reads CARSLKTGKDYGYTF.

Measured by frequency, this clonotype is medium-sized. The chain employs TRBV6-5 and TRBJ2-5. Per germline, CDR1 MNHEY and CDR2 SVGAGI. The CDR3 has 15 amino acids. The CDR3 region is CASSYKVKLGETQYF.